The 6 T cell receptor beta chains below were found in one sample sequenced in a study of T cell responses to AZD1222 COVID-19 vaccine. Assay: immunoSEQ multiplex PCR; the TCRdb copy retains only in-frame clones and omits some. Counted here are tens of thousands of clones, approximately 91% occurring once; the ten biggest clones make up around 7.8%. The starting material was peripheral blood, obtained on day 0 of AZD1222 vaccination. These receptors were collected from an adult in good health.

The chain is built from TRBV6-4 and TRBJ2-3; 7 bases line up with TRBD1. The CDR3 sequence is 15 residues long. Per the germline V gene, CDR1 is MRHNA and CDR2 is SNTAGT. J gave up 0 bases and V 6 bases, and 6 bases lay outside the gene matches. The CDR3 DNA sequence: TGTGCCAGCAGCCGGGACAGCGGTAGCACAGATACGCAGTATTTT. This encodes CASSRDSGSTDTQYF.

The rearrangement links TRBV18 to TRBJ1-6; D remains unclear. Germline V gene lookup returns CDR1 KGHSH and CDR2 LQKENI. The CDR3 is made up of 17 amino acids. V was pared by 3 bases and J by 4 bases, with 16 bases between. CDR3 sequence: CASSPKDARGYNSPLHF. CDR3 nucleotides: TGTGCCAGCTCACCGAAGGACGCCCGGGGATATAATTCACCCCTCCACTTT.

This clone was counted between two and nine times. The genes are TRBV6-4 and TRBJ2-6; possibly TRBD2 for D (5 bases). CDR3 length: 14 residues. Trimming took 3 bases from V and 2 from J, leaving 5 bases between them. CDR1 MRHNA and CDR2 SNTAGT come from the germline V gene. CDR3 sequence (DNA): TGTGCCAGCAGTGAGCGGGCTGGGGCCAACGTCCTGACTTTC. Protein sequence: CASSERAGANVLTF.

The V call is TRBV4-2, the J call TRBJ1-1; D remains ambiguous. This CDR3 contains 14 residues. Germline values: CDR1 LGHNA, CDR2 YNFKEQ. V was shortened by 6 bases and J by 0 bases, with 11 bases between the two germline ends. In DNA, the CDR3 is TGTGCCAGCAGGGTCGCTTTTATGAACACTGAAGCTTTCTTT. Its protein is CASRVAFMNTEAFF.

V and J are TRBV5-6 and TRBJ1-1, with no clear D. V lost 0 bases and J lost 4, with 10 bases in between. The V gene's germline CDR1 is SGHDT and CDR2 YYEEEE. CDR3 length: 14 amino acids. This CDR3 is CASSLAGGFTEAFF. DNA for the CDR3: TGTGCCAGCAGCTTGGCCGGAGGGTTCACTGAAGCTTTCTTT.

V usage is TRBV15 and J usage is TRBJ2-7; D gene ambiguous. The ends were cut back, 1 base at V and 5 bases at J, with 9 bases in the middle. CDR1 is LNHNV, CDR2 YYDKDF, per germline (reference sequence). The CDR3 totals 13 residues. CDR3 DNA sequence: TGTGCCACCAGCAGAGGGGAAGCAAACGAGCAGTACTTC. It codes for CATSRGEANEQYF.